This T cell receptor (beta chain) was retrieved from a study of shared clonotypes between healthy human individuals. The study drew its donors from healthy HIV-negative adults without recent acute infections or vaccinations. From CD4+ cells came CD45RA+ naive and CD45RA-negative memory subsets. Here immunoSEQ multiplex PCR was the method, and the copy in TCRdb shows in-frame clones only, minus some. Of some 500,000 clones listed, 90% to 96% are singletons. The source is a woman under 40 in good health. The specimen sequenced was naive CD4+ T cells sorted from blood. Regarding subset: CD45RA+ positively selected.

The CDR3 reads CASSLDLVAGELFF. CDR3 nucleotides: TGTGCCAGCAGCTTAGATCTAGTGGCCGGGGAGCTGTTTTTT. The rearrangement links TRBV11-2 to TRBJ2-2; D is unresolved. The V gene lost 0 bases and the J gene lost 6 bases, with 8 bases spanning the gap. This CDR3 has 14 residues. Germline V lookup: CDR1 SGHAT, CDR2 FQNNGV.